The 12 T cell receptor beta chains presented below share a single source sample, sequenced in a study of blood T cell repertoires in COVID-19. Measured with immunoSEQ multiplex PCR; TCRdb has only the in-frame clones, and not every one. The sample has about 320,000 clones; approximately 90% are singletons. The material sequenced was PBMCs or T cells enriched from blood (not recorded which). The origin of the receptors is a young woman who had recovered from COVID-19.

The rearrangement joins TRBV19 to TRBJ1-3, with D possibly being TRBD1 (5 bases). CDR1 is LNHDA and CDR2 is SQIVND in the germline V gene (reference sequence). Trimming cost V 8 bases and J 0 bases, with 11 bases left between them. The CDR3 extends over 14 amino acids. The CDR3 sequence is CASHGGDSGNTIYF. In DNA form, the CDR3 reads TGTGCCAGTCATGGGGGGGACTCTGGAAACACCATATATTTT.

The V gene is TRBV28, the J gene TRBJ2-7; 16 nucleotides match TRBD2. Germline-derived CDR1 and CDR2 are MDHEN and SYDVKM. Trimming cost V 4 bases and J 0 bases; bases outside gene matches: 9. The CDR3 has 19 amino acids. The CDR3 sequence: CASSYRPGLAGGTSYEQYF. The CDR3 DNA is TGTGCCAGCAGTTACAGACCGGGACTAGCGGGAGGGACCTCCTACGAGCAGTACTTC.

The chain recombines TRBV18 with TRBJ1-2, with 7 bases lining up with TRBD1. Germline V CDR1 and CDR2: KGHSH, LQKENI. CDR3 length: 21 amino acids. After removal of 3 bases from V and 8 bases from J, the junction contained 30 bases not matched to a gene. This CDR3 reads CASSPKVPTGTVNLLEVGYTF. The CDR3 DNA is TGTGCCAGCTCACCCAAAGTTCCCACCGGGACAGTAAACCTTCTCGAAGTAGGCTACACCTTC.

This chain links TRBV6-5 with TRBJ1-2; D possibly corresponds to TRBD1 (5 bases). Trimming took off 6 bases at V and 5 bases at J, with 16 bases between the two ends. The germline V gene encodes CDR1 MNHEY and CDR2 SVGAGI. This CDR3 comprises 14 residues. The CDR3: CASSLIDSAYGYTF. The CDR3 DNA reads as TGTGCCAGCAGCCTAATAGACAGCGCATATGGCTACACCTTC.

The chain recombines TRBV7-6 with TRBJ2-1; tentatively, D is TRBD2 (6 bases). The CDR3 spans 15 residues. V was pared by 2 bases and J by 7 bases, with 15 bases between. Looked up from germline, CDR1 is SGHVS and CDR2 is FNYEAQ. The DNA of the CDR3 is TGTGCCAGCAGCTTAACCGGGACTCCCTTGAATGAGCAGTTCTTC. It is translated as CASSLTGTPLNEQFF.

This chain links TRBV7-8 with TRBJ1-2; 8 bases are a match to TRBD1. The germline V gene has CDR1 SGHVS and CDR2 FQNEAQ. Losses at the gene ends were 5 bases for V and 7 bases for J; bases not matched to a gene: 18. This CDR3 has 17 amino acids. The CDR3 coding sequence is TGTGCCAGCAGCGAAACCCAGGGGGCGGACCCCTGGATTGGCTACACCTTC. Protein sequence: CASSETQGADPWIGYTF. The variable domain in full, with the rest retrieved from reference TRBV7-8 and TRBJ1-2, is GAGVSQSPRYKVAKRGQDVALRCDPISGHVSLFWYQQALGQGPEFLTYFQNEAQLDKSGLPSDRFFAERPEGSVSTLKIQRTQQEDSAVYLCASSETQGADPWIGYTFGSGTRLTVV.

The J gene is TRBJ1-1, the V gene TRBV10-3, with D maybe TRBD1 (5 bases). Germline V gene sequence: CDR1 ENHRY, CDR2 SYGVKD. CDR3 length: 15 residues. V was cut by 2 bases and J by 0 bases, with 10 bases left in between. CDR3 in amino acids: CAISEDSPMNTEAFF. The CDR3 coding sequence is TGTGCCATCAGTGAGGACAGCCCTATGAACACTGAAGCTTTCTTT.

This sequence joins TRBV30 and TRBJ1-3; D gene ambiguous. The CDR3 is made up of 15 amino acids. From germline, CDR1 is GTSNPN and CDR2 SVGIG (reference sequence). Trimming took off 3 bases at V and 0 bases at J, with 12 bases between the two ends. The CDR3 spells CAWRMTTSSGNTIYF. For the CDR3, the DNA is TGTGCCTGGAGGATGACTACTAGCTCTGGAAACACCATATATTTT.

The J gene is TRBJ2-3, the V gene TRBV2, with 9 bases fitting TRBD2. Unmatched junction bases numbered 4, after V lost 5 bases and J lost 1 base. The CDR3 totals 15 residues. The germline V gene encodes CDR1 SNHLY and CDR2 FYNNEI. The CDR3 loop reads CASSLAGAGTDTQYF. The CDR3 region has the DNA TGTGCCAGCAGTTTAGCGGGGGCAGGCACAGATACGCAGTATTTT.

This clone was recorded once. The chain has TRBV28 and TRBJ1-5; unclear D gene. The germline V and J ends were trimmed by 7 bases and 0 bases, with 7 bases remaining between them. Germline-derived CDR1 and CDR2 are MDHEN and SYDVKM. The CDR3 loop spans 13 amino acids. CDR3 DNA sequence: TGTGCCAGCATTGGCAATAGCAATCAGCCCCAGCATTTT. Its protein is CASIGNSNQPQHF. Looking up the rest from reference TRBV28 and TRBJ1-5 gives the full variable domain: DVKVTQSSRYLVKRTGEKVFLECVQDMDHENMFWYRQDPGLGLRLIYFSYDVKMKEKGDIPEGYSVSREKKERFSLILESASTNQTSMYLCASIGNSNQPQHFGDGTRLSIL.

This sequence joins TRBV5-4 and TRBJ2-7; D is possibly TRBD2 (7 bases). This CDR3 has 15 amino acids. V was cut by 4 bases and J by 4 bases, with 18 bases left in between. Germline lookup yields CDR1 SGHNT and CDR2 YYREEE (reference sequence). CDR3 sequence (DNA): TGTGCCAGCAGCGCCGAGGGGGGGCGGTCTTACGAGCAGTACTTC. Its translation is CASSAEGGRSYEQYF.

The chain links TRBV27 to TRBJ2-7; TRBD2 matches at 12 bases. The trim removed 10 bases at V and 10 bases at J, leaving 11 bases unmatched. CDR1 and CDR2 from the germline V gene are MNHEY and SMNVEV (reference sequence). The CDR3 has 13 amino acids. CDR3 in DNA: TGTGCCATCAAGACTAGCGGGAGAGGGGAACAGTACTTC. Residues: CAIKTSGRGEQYF.